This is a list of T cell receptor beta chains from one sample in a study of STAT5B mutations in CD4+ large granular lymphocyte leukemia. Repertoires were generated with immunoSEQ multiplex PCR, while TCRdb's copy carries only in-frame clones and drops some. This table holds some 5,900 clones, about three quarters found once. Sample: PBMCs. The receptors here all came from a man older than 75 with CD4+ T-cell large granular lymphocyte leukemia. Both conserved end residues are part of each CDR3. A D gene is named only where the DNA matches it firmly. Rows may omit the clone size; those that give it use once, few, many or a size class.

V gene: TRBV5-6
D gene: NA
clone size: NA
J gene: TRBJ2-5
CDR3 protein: CASSLDRWGGTQYF
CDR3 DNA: TGTGCCAGCAGCTTGGACAGGTGGGGCGGGACCCAGTACTTC

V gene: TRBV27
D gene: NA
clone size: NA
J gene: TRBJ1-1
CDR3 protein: CASSRGGTEAFF
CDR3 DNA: TGTGCCAGCAGCAGAGGGGGCACTGAAGCTTTCTTT

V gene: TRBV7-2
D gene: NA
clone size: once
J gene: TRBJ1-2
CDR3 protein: CASSLILQDYGYTF
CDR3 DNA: TGTGCCAGCAGCTTAATTTTGCAAGACTATGGCTACACCTTC

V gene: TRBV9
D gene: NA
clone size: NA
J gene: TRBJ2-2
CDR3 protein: CASEGGTGELFF
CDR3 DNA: TGTGCCAGCGAAGGAGGGACCGGGGAGCTGTTTTTT

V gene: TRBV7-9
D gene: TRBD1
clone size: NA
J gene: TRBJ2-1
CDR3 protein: CASSSDRGLRSEQFF
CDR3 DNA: TGTGCCAGCAGCAGTGACAGGGGTCTAAGGTCTGAGCAGTTCTTC

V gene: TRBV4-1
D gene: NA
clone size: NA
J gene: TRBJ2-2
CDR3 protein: CASSQDRAGATGELFF
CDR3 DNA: TGCGCCAGCAGCCAAGACAGGGCGGGGGCCACCGGGGAGCTGTTTTTT

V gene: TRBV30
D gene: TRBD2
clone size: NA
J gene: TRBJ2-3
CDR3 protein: CAWGPGGTQYF
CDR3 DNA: TGTGCTTGGGGTCCGGGGGGTACGCAGTATTTT

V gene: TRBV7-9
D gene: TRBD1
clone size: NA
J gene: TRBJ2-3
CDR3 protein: CASSSYRGLGTDTQYF
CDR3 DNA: TGTGCCAGCAGCTCCTACAGGGGGTTAGGCACAGATACGCAGTATTTT

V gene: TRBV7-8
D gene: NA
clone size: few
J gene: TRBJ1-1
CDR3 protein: CASSLMNTEAFF
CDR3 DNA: TGTGCCAGCAGCTTGATGAACACTGAAGCTTTCTTT

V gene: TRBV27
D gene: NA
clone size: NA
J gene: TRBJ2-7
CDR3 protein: CASSSHSYEQYF
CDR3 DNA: TGTGCCAGCAGTTCCCACTCCTACGAGCAGTACTTC

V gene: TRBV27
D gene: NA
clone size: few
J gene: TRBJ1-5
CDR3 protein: CASSFYSNQPQHF
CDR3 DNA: TGTGCCAGCAGTTTCTATAGCAATCAGCCCCAGCATTTT

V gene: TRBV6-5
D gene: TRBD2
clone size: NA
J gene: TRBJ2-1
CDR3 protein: CASSYSQRGGNEQFF
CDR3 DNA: TGTGCCAGCAGTTACTCCCAGCGGGGGGGCAATGAGCAGTTCTTC

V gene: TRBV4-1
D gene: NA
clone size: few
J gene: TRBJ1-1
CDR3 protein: CASSQAVNTEAFF
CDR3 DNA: TGCGCCAGCAGCCAAGCGGTAAACACTGAAGCTTTCTTT

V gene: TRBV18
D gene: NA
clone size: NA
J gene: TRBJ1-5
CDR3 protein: CASSPRGGNQPQHF
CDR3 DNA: TGTGCCAGCTCACCCCGGGGAGGGAACCAGCCCCAGCATTTT

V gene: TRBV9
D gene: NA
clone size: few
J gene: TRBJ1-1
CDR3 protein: CASSAWDGGAFF
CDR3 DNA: TGTGCCAGCAGCGCCTGGGACGGTGGAGCTTTCTTT

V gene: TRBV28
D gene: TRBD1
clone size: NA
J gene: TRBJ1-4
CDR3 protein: CASSPGQGLSARNEKLFF
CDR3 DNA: TGTGCCAGCAGTCCGGGACAGGGACTCTCGGCACGTAATGAAAAACTGTTTTTT

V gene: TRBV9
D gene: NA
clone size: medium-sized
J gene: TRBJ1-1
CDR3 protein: CASRPPGNTEAFF
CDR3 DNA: TGTGCCAGCAGGCCTCCGGGGAACACTGAAGCTTTCTTT

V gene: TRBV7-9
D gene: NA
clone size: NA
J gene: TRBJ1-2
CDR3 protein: CASSEGHRSYTF
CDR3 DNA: TGTGCCAGCAGCGAGGGACACAGAAGCTACACCTTC

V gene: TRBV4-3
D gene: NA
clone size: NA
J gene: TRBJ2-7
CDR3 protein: CASSPSAGRAYEQYF
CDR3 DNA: TGCGCCAGCAGCCCGAGCGCGGGTAGGGCCTACGAGCAGTACTTC

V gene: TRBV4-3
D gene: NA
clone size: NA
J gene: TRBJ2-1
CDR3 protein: CASSQVFGGADEQFF
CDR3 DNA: TGCGCCAGCAGCCAAGTCTTCGGGGGCGCCGACGAGCAGTTCTTC

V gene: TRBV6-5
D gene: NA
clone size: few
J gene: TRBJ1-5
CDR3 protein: CASSYSEGLGQPQHF
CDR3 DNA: TGTGCCAGCAGTTACTCGGAGGGGCTCGGACAGCCCCAGCATTTT

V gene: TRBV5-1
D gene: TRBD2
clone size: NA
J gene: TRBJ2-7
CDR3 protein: CASSLEGLGGREQYF
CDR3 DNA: TGCGCCAGCAGCTTGGAGGGACTAGGGGGTAGAGAGCAGTACTTC

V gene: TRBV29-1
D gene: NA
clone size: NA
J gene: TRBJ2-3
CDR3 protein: CSVPPRVTDTQYF
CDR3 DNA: TGCAGCGTTCCCCCCAGGGTTACAGATACGCAGTATTTT

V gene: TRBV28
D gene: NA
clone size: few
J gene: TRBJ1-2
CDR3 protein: CASSFMGSNYGYTF
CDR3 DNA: TGTGCCAGCAGTTTTATGGGTTCTAACTATGGCTACACCTTC

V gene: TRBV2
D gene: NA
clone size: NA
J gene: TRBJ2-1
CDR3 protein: CASAGRSYNEQFF
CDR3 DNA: TGTGCAAGCGCGGGGCGGTCGTACAATGAGCAGTTCTTC